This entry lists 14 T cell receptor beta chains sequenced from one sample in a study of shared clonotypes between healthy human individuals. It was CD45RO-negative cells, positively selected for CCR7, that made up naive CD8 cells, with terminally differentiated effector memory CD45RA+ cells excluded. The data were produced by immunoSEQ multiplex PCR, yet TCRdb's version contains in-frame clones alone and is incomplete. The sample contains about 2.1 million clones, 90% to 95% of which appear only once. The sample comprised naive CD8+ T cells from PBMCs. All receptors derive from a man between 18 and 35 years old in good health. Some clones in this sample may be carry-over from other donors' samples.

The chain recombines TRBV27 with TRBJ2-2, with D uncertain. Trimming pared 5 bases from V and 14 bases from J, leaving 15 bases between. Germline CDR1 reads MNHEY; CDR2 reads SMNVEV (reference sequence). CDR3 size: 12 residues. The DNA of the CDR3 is TGTGCCAGCAGTCAACTCTCCCCACCCCTGTTTTTT. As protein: CASSQLSPPLFF.

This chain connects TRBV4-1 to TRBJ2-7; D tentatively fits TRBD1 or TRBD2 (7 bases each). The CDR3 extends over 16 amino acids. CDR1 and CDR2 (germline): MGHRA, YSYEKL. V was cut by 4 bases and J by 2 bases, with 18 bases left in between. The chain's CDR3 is CASSPREGDRAYEQYF. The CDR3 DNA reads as TGCGCCAGCAGCCCTAGGGAGGGGGACAGAGCCTACGAGCAGTACTTC.

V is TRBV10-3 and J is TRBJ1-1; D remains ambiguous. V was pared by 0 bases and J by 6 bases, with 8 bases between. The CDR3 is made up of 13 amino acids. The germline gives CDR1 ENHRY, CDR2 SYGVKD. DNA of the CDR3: TGTGCCATCAGTGAGTCGCTGAGTGCTGAAGCTTTCTTT. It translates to CAISESLSAEAFF.

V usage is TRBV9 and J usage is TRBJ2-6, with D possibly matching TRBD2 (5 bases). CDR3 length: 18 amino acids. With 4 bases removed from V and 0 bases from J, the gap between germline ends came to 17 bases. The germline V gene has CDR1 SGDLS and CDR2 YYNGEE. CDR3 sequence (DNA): TGTGCCAGCAGCTTCCCGTCTGGGAGCGACTCTGGGGCCAACGTCCTGACTTTC. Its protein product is CASSFPSGSDSGANVLTF.

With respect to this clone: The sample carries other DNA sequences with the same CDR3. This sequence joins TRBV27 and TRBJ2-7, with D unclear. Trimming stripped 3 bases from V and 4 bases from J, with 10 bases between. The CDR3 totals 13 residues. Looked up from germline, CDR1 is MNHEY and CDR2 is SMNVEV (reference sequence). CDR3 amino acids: CASSFGRSYEQYF. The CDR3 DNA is TGTGCCAGCAGTTTTGGCAGGAGTTACGAGCAGTACTTC.

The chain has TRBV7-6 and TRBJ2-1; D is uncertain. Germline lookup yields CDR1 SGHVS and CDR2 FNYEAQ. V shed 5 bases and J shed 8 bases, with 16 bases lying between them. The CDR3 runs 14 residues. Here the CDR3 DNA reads TGTGCCAGCAGCCCCCGCTTGACAACAGATGAGCAGTTCTTC. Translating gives CASSPRLTTDEQFF.

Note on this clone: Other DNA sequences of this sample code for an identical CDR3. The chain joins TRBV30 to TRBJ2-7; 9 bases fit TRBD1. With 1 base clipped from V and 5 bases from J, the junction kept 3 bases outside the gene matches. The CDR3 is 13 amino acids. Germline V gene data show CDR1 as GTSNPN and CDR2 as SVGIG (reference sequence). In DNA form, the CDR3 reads TGTGCCTGGAGTGGAACAGGGGGCCACGAGCAGTACTTC. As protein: CAWSGTGGHEQYF.

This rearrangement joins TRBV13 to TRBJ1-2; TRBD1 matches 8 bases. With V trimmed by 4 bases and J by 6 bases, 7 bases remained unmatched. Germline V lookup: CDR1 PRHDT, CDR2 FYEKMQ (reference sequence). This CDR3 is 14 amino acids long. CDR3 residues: CASSSLDRANGYTF. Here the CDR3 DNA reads TGTGCCAGCAGCTCCCTGGACAGGGCCAATGGCTACACCTTC.

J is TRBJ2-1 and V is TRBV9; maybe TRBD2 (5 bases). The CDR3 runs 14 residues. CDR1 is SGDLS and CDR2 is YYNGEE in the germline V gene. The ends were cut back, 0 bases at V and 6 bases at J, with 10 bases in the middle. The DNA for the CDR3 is TGTGCCAGCAGCGTAGCGTACGCGGGCAATGAGCAGTTCTTC. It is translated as CASSVAYAGNEQFF.

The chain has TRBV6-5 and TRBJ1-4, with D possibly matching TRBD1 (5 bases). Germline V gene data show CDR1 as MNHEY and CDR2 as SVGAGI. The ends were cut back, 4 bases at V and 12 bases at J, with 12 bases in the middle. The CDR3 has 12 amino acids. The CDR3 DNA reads TGTGCCAGCAGTTGGACCGGGACGGAACTGTTTTTT. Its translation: CASSWTGTELFF.

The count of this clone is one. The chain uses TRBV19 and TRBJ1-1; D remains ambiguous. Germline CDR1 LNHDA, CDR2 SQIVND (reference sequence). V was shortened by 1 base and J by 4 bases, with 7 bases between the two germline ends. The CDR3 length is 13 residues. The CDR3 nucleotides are TGTGCCAGTAGTATAGGGGCAGCCACTGAAGCTTTCTTT. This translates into CASSIGAATEAFF.

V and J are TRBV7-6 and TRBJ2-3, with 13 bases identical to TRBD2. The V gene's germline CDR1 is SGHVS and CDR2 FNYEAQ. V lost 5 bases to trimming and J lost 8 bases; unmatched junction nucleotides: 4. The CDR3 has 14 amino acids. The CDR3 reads CASSPRTSGSTQYF. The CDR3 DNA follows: TGTGCCAGCAGCCCCAGGACTAGCGGGAGTACGCAGTATTTT.

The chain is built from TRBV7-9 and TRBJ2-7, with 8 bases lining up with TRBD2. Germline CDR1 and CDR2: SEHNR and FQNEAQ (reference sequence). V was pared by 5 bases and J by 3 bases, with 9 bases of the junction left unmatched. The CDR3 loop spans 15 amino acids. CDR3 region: CASSDDKTSDYEQYF. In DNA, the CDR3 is TGTGCCAGCAGCGACGACAAGACTAGCGACTACGAGCAGTACTTC.

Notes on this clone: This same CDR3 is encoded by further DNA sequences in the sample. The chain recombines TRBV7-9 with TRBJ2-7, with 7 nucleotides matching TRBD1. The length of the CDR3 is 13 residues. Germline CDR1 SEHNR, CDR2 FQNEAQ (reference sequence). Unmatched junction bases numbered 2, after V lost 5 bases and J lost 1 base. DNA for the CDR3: TGTGCCAGCAGCCCGGGACAGTCCTACGAGCAGTACTTC. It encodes CASSPGQSYEQYF.